This T cell receptor (beta chain) was obtained from a study of T cells in Graves' hyperthyroidism and ophthalmopathy. Overall study findings and caveats: A 13 V-J signature model discriminated ophthalmopathy versus stable hyperthyroidism. Most thyroid clonotypes that were expanded above 0.001 also turned up in blood.

Many counts were recorded for this clonotype. As yet, its antigen is unknown. Amplification of TCR beta CDR3 regions used RNA as the template. HTBI primers were employed in a first-round RT-PCR of the TCR CDR3. TCRdb processed the multiplex PCR reads anew with MiXCR; each CDR3 protein has one entry. The sample holds about 840,000 distinct CDR3 sequences, roughly 40% seen once. Patients counted as stable if ophthalmopathy did not develop within 18 months. Among the patients, aged 18 to 65, hyperthyroidism was newly diagnosed and had lasted under 2 months. Germline CDR1 reads SNHLY; CDR2 reads FYNNEI. CDR3 length: 14 residues. V trimming: 7 bases; J trimming: 5 bases; junction bases outside the gene matches: 9.

The material sequenced was blood. This chain connects TRBV2 to TRBJ2-7; 9 bases are a match to TRBD2. The sequence derives from a man younger than 30 with Graves' hyperthyroidism. This CDR3 reads CASNLAGRPHEQYF. CDR3 DNA: TGTGCCAGCAACCTAGCGGGAAGGCCCCACGAGCAGTACTTC.